The 25 T cell receptor beta chains below come from one sample, sequenced in a study of blood T cell repertoires in COVID-19. Clones were sequenced by immunoSEQ multiplex PCR, and TCRdb holds only the in-frame ones, with some missing. In the table there are approximately 300,000 clones, roughly 90% of which are singletons. The sequencing sample was made of peripheral blood. These receptors all come from a young man who had recovered from COVID-19.

The chain couples TRBV10-2 to TRBJ2-5; 7 bases map to TRBD2. CDR1 is WSHSY and CDR2 is SAAADI in the germline V gene. The CDR3 covers 13 residues. V shed 8 bases and J 5 bases; nucleotides not matched to a gene: 8. The CDR3 is CASRDYAPETQYF. CDR3 bases: TGCGCCAGCCGGGACTACGCTCCCGAGACCCAGTACTTC.

V is TRBV6-5 and J is TRBJ1-1; D is uncertain. Germline CDR1 is MNHEY and CDR2 is SVGAGI. V gave up 4 bases and J gave up 0 bases, with 6 bases separating them. CDR3 length: 13 residues. CDR3 in amino acids: CASSSTVNTEAFF. In nucleotides, the CDR3 is TGTGCCAGCAGTTCTACAGTGAACACTGAAGCTTTCTTT.

This clone has a handful of counts. The chain has TRBV7-9 and TRBJ1-1; no firm D call. V dropped 1 base and J dropped 5 bases, with 11 bases sitting between them. Germline values: CDR1 SEHNR, CDR2 FQNEAQ (reference sequence). There are 14 residues in the CDR3. CDR3 DNA: TGTGCCAGCAGCTTAGAATGGGGAGGGACTGAAGCTTTCTTT. Translated, it gives CASSLEWGGTEAFF.

The chain is built from TRBV10-3 and TRBJ2-7; D is perhaps TRBD1 (6 bases). The CDR3 spans 14 residues. V lost 6 bases and J 0 bases, leaving 12 bases between the germline ends. Germline CDR1 is ENHRY and CDR2 is SYGVKD. The CDR3 DNA reads as TGTGCCATCAGATCAGGGGTTAGCTCCTACGAGCAGTACTTC. It encodes CAIRSGVSSYEQYF.

This clone was counted between two and nine times. The chain is built from TRBV6-1 and TRBJ1-5; D is perhaps TRBD1 (5 bases). Germline V gene sequence: CDR1 MNHNS, CDR2 SASEGT. There are 15 residues in the CDR3. V lost 2 bases to trimming and J lost 6 bases, with 14 bases between them. CDR3 region: CASSESPDSVQPQHF. The CDR3 DNA is TGTGCCAGCAGTGAATCCCCCGACAGCGTTCAGCCCCAGCATTTT.

V usage is TRBV27 and J usage is TRBJ2-7; 7 bases are a match to TRBD1. The CDR3 runs to 14 residues. Germline values: CDR1 MNHEY, CDR2 SMNVEV (reference sequence). V shed 8 bases, J shed 0 bases, and the junction held 7 bases outside the gene matches. Here the CDR3 reads CASGRDRISYEQYF. CDR3 DNA: TGTGCCAGCGGCCGGGACAGAATCTCCTACGAGCAGTACTTC.

This clone appeared once. The chain employs TRBV2 and TRBJ1-5; 10 bases agree with TRBD1. The CDR3 is 12 residues long. Germline CDR1 SNHLY, CDR2 FYNNEI. With 6 bases clipped from V and 10 bases from J, the junction kept 3 bases outside the gene matches. The CDR3 sequence: CASRGDRGPQHF. The CDR3 DNA reads as TGTGCCAGCAGGGGGGACAGGGGACCCCAGCATTTT.

This clone was seen just once. This chain joins TRBV25-1 and TRBJ2-1, with D possibly matching TRBD2 (6 bases). The CDR3 contains 10 residues. The V and J ends lost 11 bases and 12 bases respectively, with 14 bases between them. Per the germline V gene, CDR1 is MGHDK and CDR2 is SYGVNS. The CDR3 loop is CASEGGAQFF. The CDR3 nucleotides read TGTGCCTCCGAGGGCGGGGCGCAGTTCTTC.

The CDR3 here is CASSVAAGGGYEQYF. Here the CDR3 DNA reads TGTGCCAGCAGCGTAGCGGCAGGGGGCGGGTACGAGCAGTACTTC. The V call is TRBV9, the J call TRBJ2-7; 8 positions agree with TRBD1. Germline CDR1 and CDR2: SGDLS and YYNGEE. The CDR3 runs 15 residues. Trimming removed 0 bases from V and 4 bases from J; junction bases left unmatched: 6.

V is TRBV6-1 and J is TRBJ2-6, with D possibly being TRBD2 (5 bases). Trimming removed 3 bases from V and 4 bases from J, with 13 bases in between. CDR3 size: 16 residues. From germline, CDR1 is MNHNS and CDR2 SASEGT. CDR3 nucleotides: TGTGCCAGCAGTGACCAACCGGGGTCCGGGGCCAACGTCCTGACTTTC. Its protein product is CASSDQPGSGANVLTF.

This rearrangement joins TRBV9 to TRBJ2-3; 9 nucleotides align to TRBD2. CDR3 length: 14 amino acids. Germline V gene data show CDR1 as SGDLS and CDR2 as YYNGEE. After removal of 4 bases from V and 2 bases from J, the junction contained 2 bases not matched to a gene. Here the CDR3 reads CASSPGLATDTQYF. CDR3 nucleotide sequence: TGTGCCAGCAGCCCGGGACTAGCCACAGATACGCAGTATTTT.

V usage is TRBV7-6 and J usage is TRBJ2-3; possibly TRBD1 for D (7 bases). CDR3 length equals 15 residues. Trimming took 3 bases from V and 0 from J, leaving 10 bases between them. CDR1 is SGHVS, CDR2 FNYEAQ, per germline. The CDR3 bases are TGTGCCAGCAGCTTGACAGGGACTAGCACAGATACGCAGTATTTT. It translates to CASSLTGTSTDTQYF.

This clone was seen a few times. The chain uses TRBV5-5 and TRBJ2-7; 9 bases agree with TRBD1. CDR1 and CDR2 (germline): SGHKS, YYEKEE (reference sequence). Trimming cost V 0 bases and J 3 bases; bases outside gene matches: 1. The length of the CDR3 is 14 residues. The DNA for the CDR3 is TGTGCCAGCAGCTTGGGGGACAGGGACTACGAGCAGTACTTC. This encodes CASSLGDRDYEQYF.

The chain has TRBV11-2 and TRBJ1-1; D not resolved. CDR1 SGHAT and CDR2 FQNNGV come from the germline V gene. V lost 11 bases and J 2 bases, leaving 12 bases between the germline ends. The CDR3 contains 12 residues. Here the CDR3 reads CASRPLNTEAFF. The CDR3, as DNA: TGTGCCTCCAGGCCCCTAAACACTGAAGCTTTCTTT.

The chain couples TRBV6-2 or TRBV6-3 to TRBJ2-5, with D possibly matching TRBD2 (5 bases). Germline V gene data show CDR1 as MNHEY and CDR2 as SVGEGT. The CDR3 extends over 16 amino acids. With 5 bases removed from V and 4 bases from J, the gap between germline ends came to 20 bases. The CDR3 DNA is TGTGCCAGCAGTATCGGACGTTTCCCCCGGGGAGAGACCCAGTACTTC. Amino acids: CASSIGRFPRGETQYF.

Comments on this clone: At the DNA level, this CDR3 is encoded by other sequences in the same sample as well. This chain connects TRBV2 to TRBJ1-2; 7 nucleotides agree with TRBD1. Germline V lookup: CDR1 SNHLY, CDR2 FYNNEI. V was clipped by 5 bases and J by 2 bases; unmatched bases: 2. The CDR3 is 13 amino acids. As DNA, the CDR3 is TGTGCCAGCAGTTCGGGACAGAACTATGGCTACACCTTC. Amino acid sequence: CASSSGQNYGYTF. The full variable domain, completed using reference TRBV2 and TRBJ1-2, is EPEVTQTPSHQVTQMGQEVILRCVPISNHLYFYWYRQILGQKVEFLVSFYNNEISEKSEIFDDQFSVERPDGSNFTLKIRSTKLEDSAMYFCASSSGQNYGYTFGSGTRLTVV.

The chain uses TRBV18 and TRBJ2-1, with D possibly matching TRBD2 (5 bases). V gave up 3 bases and J gave up 12 bases, with 15 bases separating them. The CDR3 runs to 13 residues. Germline V gene data show CDR1 as KGHSH and CDR2 as LQKENI. CDR3 residues: CASSPLGPEGQFF. CDR3 DNA: TGTGCCAGCTCACCTCTGGGTCCTGAGGGGCAGTTCTTC.

The gene calls are TRBV6-5 and TRBJ2-1, with 8 bases that match TRBD2. The CDR3 has 15 residues. Germline CDR1 MNHEY, CDR2 SVGAGI. Trimming took 7 bases from V and 8 from J; bases not matched to a gene: 13. CDR3 nucleotides: TGTGCCAGCACCCCCCTAGCGGGCGGCGGCGATGAGCAGTTCTTC. Protein sequence: CASTPLAGGGDEQFF.

The chain combines TRBV19 with TRBJ1-4; 7 positions match TRBD1. With 3 bases clipped from V and 5 bases from J, the junction kept 12 bases outside the gene matches. The CDR3 sequence is 17 residues long. From germline, CDR1 is LNHDA and CDR2 SQIVND (reference sequence). The CDR3: CASSMVEGNRGNEKLFF. CDR3 coding DNA: TGTGCCAGTAGTATGGTTGAGGGTAACAGGGGAAATGAAAAACTGTTTTTT.

V gene TRBV5-1 combines with J gene TRBJ1-1; 7 nucleotides align to TRBD1. Germline V CDR1 and CDR2: SGHRS, YFSETQ. The CDR3 runs to 14 residues. The V and J ends lost 1 base and 6 bases, in that order; junction bases with no gene match: 6. CDR3 in amino acids: CASSLKGAQAEAFF. The CDR3 DNA reads TGCGCCAGCAGCTTGAAGGGGGCGCAGGCTGAAGCTTTCTTT.

The J gene is TRBJ1-5, the V gene TRBV18, with 10 bases aligning to TRBD1. J lost 6 bases, V lost 5 bases, and 7 bases had no gene match. The germline V gene has CDR1 KGHSH and CDR2 LQKENI. The CDR3 runs 15 residues. The CDR3 loop is CASSADRGLGQPQHF. CDR3 DNA: TGTGCCAGCTCAGCGGACAGGGGGTTAGGTCAGCCCCAGCATTTT.

The V and J genes are TRBV10-3 and TRBJ2-1, with D unclear. V was clipped by 2 bases and J by 5 bases, with 10 bases between them. The CDR3 is made up of 14 amino acids. From germline, CDR1 is ENHRY and CDR2 SYGVKD. In nucleotides, the CDR3 is TGTGCCATCAGTGAGAGCGTCTACGACAATGAGCAGTTCTTC. Translating gives CAISESVYDNEQFF.

Written as DNA, the CDR3 is TGTGCCAGCAGTTACTCGCTAGCGGGGTCCTCCTACGAGCAGTACTTC. Protein: CASSYSLAGSSYEQYF. V gene TRBV6-5 combines with J gene TRBJ2-7; 9 bases are shared with TRBD2. V was clipped by 0 bases and J by 0 bases; unmatched bases: 3. The CDR3 contains 16 residues. Germline CDR1 is MNHEY and CDR2 is SVGAGI.

V is TRBV6-5 and J is TRBJ1-2; no clear D. The germline gives CDR1 MNHEY, CDR2 SVGAGI. Deletions cut 7 bases from V and 2 bases from J, with 11 bases between. The CDR3 is 13 amino acids. The CDR3 loop reads CASTRTANYGYTF. The CDR3, as DNA: TGTGCCAGCACCCGAACAGCAAACTATGGCTACACCTTC.

As to this clone: A junction end diverges from the germline sequence, so it may reflect a read error. The gene calls are TRBV7-9 and TRBJ1-5, with D possibly being TRBD1 (5 bases). CDR3 length: 16 amino acids. Germline CDR1 SEHNR, CDR2 FQNEAQ (reference sequence). CDR3 loop: CASGLGQGDSNQPQHF. CDR3 bases: TGTGCCAGCGGCTTGGGGCAGGGCGATAGCAATCAGCCCCAGCATTTT.